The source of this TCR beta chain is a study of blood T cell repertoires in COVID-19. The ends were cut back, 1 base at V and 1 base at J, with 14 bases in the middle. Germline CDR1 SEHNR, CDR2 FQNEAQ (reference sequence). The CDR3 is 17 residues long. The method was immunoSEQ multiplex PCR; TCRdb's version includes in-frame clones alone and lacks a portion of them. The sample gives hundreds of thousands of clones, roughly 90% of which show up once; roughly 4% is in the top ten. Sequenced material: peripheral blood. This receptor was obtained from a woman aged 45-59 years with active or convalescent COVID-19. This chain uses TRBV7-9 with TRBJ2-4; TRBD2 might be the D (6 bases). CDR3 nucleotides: TGTGCCAGCAGCTTAGGTTTGGGGGGAAAGGCCAAAAACATTCAGTACTTC. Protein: CASSLGLGGKAKNIQYF.